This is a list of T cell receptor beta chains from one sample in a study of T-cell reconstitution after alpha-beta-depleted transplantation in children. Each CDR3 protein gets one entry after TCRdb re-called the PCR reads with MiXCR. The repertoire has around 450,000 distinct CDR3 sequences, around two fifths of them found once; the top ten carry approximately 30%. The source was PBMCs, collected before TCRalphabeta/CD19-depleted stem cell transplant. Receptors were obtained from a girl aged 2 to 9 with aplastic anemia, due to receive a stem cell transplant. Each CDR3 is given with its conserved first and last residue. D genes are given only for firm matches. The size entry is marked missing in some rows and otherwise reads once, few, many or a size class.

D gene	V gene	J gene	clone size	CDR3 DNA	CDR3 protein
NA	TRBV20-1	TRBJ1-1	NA	TGCAGTGCTAGAGTGGCCCTAGATGGCACTGAAGCTTTCTTT	CSARVALDGTEAFF
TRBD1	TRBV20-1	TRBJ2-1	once	TGCAGTGCTAGAACGGCAGGGGGCAATGAGCAGTTCTTC	CSARTAGGNEQFF
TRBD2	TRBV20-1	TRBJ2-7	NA	TGCAGTGCTAGGAGGTCGGTGACTAGCGCCTCCTACGAGCAGTACTTC	CSARRSVTSASYEQYF
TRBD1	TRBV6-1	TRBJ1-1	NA	TGTGCCAGCAGGACAGGGGGCCTATTGAACACTGAAGCTTTCTTT	CASRTGGLLNTEAFF
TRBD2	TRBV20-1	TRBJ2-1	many	TGCAGTGCTAGCCTCTCCCTTTTGGCGGGAGCCAGGAAGAATGAGCAGTTCTTC	CSASLSLLAGARKNEQFF
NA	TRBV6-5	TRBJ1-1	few	TGTGCCAGCAGGCCGGGCCGATCGATGACTGAAGCTTTCTTT	CASRPGRSMTEAFF
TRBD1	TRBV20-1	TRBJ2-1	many	TGCAGTGCCAACGACAGGGTAGGATCCTACAATGAGCAGTTCTTC	CSANDRVGSYNEQFF
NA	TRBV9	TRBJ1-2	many	TGTGCCAGCAGCGTCGGGCAGGGCTACACCTTC	CASSVGQGYTF
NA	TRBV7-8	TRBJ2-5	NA	TGTGCCAGCAGCTACCTACTGTCCCAGGGCGCGGAGACCCAGTACTTC	CASSYLLSQGAETQYF
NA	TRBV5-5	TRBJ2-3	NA	TGTGCCAGCAGTCGTGTTAAGGAGACAGATACGCAGTATTTT	CASSRVKETDTQYF
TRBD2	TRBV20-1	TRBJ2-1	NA	TGCGGGAAAGCGGGAGGGCCGTATGAGCAGTTCTTC	CGKAGGPYEQFF
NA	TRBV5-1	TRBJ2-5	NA	TGCGCCAGCAGCTTGGCGGTTCTGGCGGGTTACCAAGAGACCCAGTACTTC	CASSLAVLAGYQETQYF
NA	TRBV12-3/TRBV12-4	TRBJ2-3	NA	TGTGCCAGCAGTACTCCGGGCTCAGATACGCAGTATTTT	CASSTPGSDTQYF
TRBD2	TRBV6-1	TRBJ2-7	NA	TGTGCCAGCAGTCTGGCGGGAGACGGGTACGAGCAGTACTTC	CASSLAGDGYEQYF
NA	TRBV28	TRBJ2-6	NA	TGTGCCAGCAGTTTCGGGTGGGGTCCAGGGGCCAACGTCCTGACTTTC	CASSFGWGPGANVLTF
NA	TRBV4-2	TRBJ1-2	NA	TGTGCCAGCAGCCAAGGAGCCAGCGGACCGGGAGCGGTGGGCTACACCTTC	CASSQGASGPGAVGYTF